A selection of T cell receptor beta chains follows, all from one sample in a study of T cell repertoires in cytomegalovirus infection. Their target antigens are unknown. TCRdb independently ran MiXCR on the reads; one entry per CDR3 protein. The data contain approximately 990,000 distinct CDR3 sequences, 30% to 40% of them singletons. The sequences come from cultured CD8+ T cells from PBMCs, collected from culture after CMV antigen stimulation. The receptors come from a human donor in good health (CMV status not recorded). Some clones in this sample may be carry-over from other donors' samples. CDR3s include the opening cysteine and the closing phenylalanine or tryptophan. Fields, in order: clone size, J gene, V gene, D gene, CDR3 protein, CDR3 DNA. D genes are given only for firm matches. A clone size is listed for some rows: how often the clone was seen (once, few, many), or a class if it is expanded.

NA | TRBJ1-2 | TRBV19 | NA | CASSMWDGYGYTF | TGTGCCAGTAGTATGTGGGACGGCTATGGCTACACCTTC
NA | TRBJ2-7 | TRBV7-9 | TRBD1 | CASSLSQGAAYEQYF | TGTGCCAGCAGCTTAAGTCAGGGGGCGGCCTACGAGCAGTACTTC
few | TRBJ2-2 | TRBV5-1 | TRBD2 | CASSYGLAGEYYGELFF | TGCGCCAGCAGCTACGGACTAGCGGGGGAATATTACGGGGAGCTGTTTTTT
NA | TRBJ1-1 | TRBV4-3 | NA | CASSQDGATEAFF | TGCGCCAGCAGCCAAGACGGGGCCACTGAAGCTTTCTTT
many | TRBJ2-5 | TRBV7-6 | NA | CASSLVAISKETQYF | TGTGCCAGCAGCTTAGTCGCCATAAGTAAAGAGACCCAGTACTTC
NA | TRBJ2-1 | TRBV7-6 | TRBD2 | CASSWITEGSGGSNSYNEQFF | TGTGCCAGCAGCTGGATCACAGAGGGGAGCGGGGGGTCTAACTCCTACAATGAGCAGTTCTTC
NA | TRBJ2-1 | TRBV15 | TRBD2 | CATSPAFSGGANNEQFF | TGTGCCACCAGCCCTGCATTTAGCGGGGGGGCAAACAATGAGCAGTTCTTC
NA | TRBJ1-2 | TRBV5-6 | NA | CASSLKERYYGYTF | TGTGCCAGCAGCTTGAAGGAGAGGTACTATGGCTACACCTTC
few | TRBJ1-6 | TRBV28 | NA | CASRDITGFSSPLHF | TGTGCCAGCAGAGACATTACAGGGTTTAGTTCACCCCTCCACTTT
NA | TRBJ1-1 | TRBV12-5 | NA | CASGLGGGTEAFF | TGTGCTAGTGGTTTGGGCGGCGGCACTGAAGCTTTCTTT
NA | TRBJ2-1 | TRBV19 | NA | CASSISWGRGDNEQFF | TGTGCCAGTAGTATTAGCTGGGGCAGGGGAGACAATGAGCAGTTCTTC
NA | TRBJ1-1 | TRBV18 | NA | CASSPPDRSLIPEAFF | TGTGCCAGCTCACCACCGGACCGCAGTCTGATCCCTGAAGCTTTCTTT
many | TRBJ1-2 | TRBV7-6 | NA | CASSLGEGRHGYTF | TGTGCCAGCAGCTTAGGCGAGGGGAGGCATGGCTACACCTTC
many | TRBJ1-1 | TRBV7-2 | NA | CASSLGYKGPNTEAFF | TGTGCCAGCAGCTTAGGATACAAGGGACCAAACACTGAAGCTTTCTTT
NA | TRBJ1-4 | TRBV28 | TRBD1 | CASSLSGQFNEKLFF | TGTGCCAGCAGTTTGTCGGGACAGTTTAATGAAAAACTGTTTTTT
few | TRBJ2-1 | TRBV27 | TRBD1 | CASSTLPGTGSYNEQFF | TGTGCCAGCAGTACACTCCCCGGGACAGGATCCTACAATGAGCAGTTCTTC
many | TRBJ2-1 | TRBV7-2 | NA | CASAIMGARNEQFF | TGTGCCAGCGCCATAATGGGGGCCCGCAATGAGCAGTTCTTC
NA | TRBJ1-4 | TRBV6-2/TRBV6-3 | NA | CASSYGGQLNEKLFF | TGTGCCAGCAGTTACGGCGGACAGCTAAATGAAAAACTGTTTTTT
many | TRBJ2-1 | TRBV7-6 | TRBD2 | CASSLRLAGGNNEQFF | TGTGCCAGCAGCTTAAGGCTAGCGGGGGGGAACAATGAGCAGTTCTTC
NA | TRBJ1-1 | TRBV12-3/TRBV12-4 | NA | CASRASGYTEAFF | TGTGCCAGCAGAGCGTCAGGGTACACTGAAGCTTTCTTT
NA | TRBJ1-5 | TRBV12-3/TRBV12-4 | NA | CASSSDRPYSNQPQHF | TGTGCCAGCAGTTCGGACAGACCCTATAGCAATCAGCCCCAGCATTTT
NA | TRBJ2-7 | TRBV7-6 | NA | CASSLGGLDYEQHF | TGTGCCAGCAGCTTAGGGGGACTCGACTACGAGCAGCACTTC